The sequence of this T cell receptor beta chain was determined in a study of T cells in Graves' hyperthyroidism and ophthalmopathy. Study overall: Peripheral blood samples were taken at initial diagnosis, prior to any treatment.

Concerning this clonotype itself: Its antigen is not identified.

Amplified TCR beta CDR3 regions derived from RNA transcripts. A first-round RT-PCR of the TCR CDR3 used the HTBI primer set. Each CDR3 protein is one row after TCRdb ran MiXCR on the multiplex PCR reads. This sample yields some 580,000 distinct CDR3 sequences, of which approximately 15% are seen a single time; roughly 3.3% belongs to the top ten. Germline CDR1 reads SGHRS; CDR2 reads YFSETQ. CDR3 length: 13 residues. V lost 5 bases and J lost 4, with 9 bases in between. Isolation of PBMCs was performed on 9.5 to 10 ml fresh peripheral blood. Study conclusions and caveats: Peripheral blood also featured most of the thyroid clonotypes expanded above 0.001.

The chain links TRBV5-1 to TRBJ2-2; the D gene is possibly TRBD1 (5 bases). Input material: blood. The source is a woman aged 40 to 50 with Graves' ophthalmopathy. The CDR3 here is CASSSDITGELFF. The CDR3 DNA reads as TGCGCCAGCAGTTCGGACATCACCGGGGAGCTGTTTTTT.